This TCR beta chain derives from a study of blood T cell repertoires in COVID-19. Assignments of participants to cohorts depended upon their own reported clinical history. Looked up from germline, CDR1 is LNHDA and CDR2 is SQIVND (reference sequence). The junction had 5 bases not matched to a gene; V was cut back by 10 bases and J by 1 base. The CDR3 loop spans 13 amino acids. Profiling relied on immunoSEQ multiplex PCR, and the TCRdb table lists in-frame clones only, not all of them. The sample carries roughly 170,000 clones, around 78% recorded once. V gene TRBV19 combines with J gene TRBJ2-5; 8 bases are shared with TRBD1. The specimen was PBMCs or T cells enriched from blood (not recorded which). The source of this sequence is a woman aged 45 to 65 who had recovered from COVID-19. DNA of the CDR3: TGTGCCACCACAGGGGGATTCCAAGAGACCCAGTACTTC. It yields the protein CATTGGFQETQYF.